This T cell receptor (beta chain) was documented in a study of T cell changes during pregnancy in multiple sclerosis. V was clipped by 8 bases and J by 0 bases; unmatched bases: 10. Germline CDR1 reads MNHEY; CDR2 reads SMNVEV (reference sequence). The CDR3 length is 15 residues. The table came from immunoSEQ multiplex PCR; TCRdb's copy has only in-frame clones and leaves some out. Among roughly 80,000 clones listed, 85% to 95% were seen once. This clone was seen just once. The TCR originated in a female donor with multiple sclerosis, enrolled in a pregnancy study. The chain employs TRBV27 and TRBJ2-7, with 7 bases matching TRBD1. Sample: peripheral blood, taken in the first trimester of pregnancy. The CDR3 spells CASRILGGSSYEQYF. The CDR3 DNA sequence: TGTGCCAGCCGCATTCTAGGGGGCAGCTCCTACGAGCAGTACTTC.